This record looks at one TCR beta chain sequence and its context. No antigen is known for it. The entry originates in a study of naive and memory T cell subsets. Cells stained for CD3, CD4, CD8, CD45RA and CD27 were sorted into four subsets. Study results and caveats: A few larger clonotypes appeared in naive repertoires, especially CD8, possibly memory cells re-expressing CD45RA. Gini index rose across naive, CM, EM and EMRA in CD4 and CD8.

An equimolar mix of two oligonucleotides served as the beta constant-region primer for TRBC1 and TRBC2. The ligated cDNA underwent four PCR rounds using SP2 and nested alpha and beta constant-region primers. MiXCR, applied by TCRdb to the UMI-ligation and nested PCR reads, yields one record per CDR3 protein. The profile shows 150,000 or so distinct CDR3 sequences, 22% of them singletons. Germline assignment: CDR1 SQVTM and CDR2 ANQGSEA. V lost 0 bases to trimming and J lost 1 base, with 7 bases between them. The CDR3 length is 13 residues. J is TRBJ2-7 and V is TRBV29-1; D ambiguous. The sequencing sample was made of naive CD4+ T cells from blood. The receptor's source is a human donor in good health. The CDR3 reads CSVEDHKSYEQYF. The CDR3, as DNA: TGCAGCGTTGAAGATCACAAGTCCTACGAGCAGTACTTC.